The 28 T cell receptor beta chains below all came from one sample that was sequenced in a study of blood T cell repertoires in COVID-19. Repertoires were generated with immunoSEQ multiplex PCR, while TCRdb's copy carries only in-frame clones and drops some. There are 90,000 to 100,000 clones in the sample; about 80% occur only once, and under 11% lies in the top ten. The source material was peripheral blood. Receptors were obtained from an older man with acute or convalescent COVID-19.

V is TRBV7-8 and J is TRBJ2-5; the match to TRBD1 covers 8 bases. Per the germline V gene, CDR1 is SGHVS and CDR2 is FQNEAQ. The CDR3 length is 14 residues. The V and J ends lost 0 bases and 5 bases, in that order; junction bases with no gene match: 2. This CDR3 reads CASSLAGTGETQYF. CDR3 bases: TGTGCCAGCAGCTTAGCCGGGACAGGCGAGACCCAGTACTTC.

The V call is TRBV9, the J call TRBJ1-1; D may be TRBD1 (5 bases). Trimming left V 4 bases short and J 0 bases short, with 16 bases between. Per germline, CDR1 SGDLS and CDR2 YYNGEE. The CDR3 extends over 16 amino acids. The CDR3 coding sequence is TGTGCCAGCAGCCCTCACGCGGGACTGTTGAACACTGAAGCTTTCTTT. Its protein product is CASSPHAGLLNTEAFF. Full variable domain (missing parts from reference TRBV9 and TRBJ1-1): DSGVTQTPKHLITATGQRVTLRCSPRSGDLSVYWYQQSLDQGLQFLIQYYNGEERAKGNILERFSAQQFPDLHSELNLSSLELGDSALYFCASSPHAGLLNTEAFFGQGTRLTVV.

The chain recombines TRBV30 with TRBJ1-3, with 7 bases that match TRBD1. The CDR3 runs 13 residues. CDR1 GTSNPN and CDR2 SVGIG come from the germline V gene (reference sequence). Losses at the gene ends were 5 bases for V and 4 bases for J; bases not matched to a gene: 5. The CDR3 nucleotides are TGTGCCTGGGGACAGGATATCGGAAACACCATATATTTT. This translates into CAWGQDIGNTIYF.

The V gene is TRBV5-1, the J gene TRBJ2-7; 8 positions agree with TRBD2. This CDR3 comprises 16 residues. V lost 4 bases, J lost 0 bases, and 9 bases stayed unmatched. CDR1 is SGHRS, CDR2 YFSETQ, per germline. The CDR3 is CASSQPAGAPSYEQYF. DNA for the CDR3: TGCGCCAGCAGCCAACCAGCGGGAGCCCCCTCCTACGAGCAGTACTTC. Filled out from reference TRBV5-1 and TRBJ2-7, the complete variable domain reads KAGVTQTPRYLIKTRGQQVTLSCSPISGHRSVSWYQQTPGQGLQFLFEYFSETQRNKGNFPGRFSGRQFSNSRSEMNVSTLELGDSALYLCASSQPAGAPSYEQYFGPGTRLTVT.

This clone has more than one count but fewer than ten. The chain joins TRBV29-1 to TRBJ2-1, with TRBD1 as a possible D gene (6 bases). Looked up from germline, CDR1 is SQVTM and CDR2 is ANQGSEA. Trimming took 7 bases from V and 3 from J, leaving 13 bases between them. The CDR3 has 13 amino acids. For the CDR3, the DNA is TGCAGCGGGGGTTTAGGGGGCTACAATGAGCAGTTCTTC. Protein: CSGGLGGYNEQFF.

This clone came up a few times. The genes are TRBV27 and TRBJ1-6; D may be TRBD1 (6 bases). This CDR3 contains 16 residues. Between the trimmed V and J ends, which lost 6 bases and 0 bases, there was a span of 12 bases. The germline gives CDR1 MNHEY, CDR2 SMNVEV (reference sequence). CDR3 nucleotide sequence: TGTGCCAGCAGGGGGGCAAGGGGCTCCTATAATTCACCCCTCCACTTT. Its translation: CASRGARGSYNSPLHF.

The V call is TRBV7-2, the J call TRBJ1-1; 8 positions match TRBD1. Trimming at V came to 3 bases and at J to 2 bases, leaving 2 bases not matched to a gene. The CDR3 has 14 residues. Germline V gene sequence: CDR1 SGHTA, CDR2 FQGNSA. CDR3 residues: CASSFGQGNTEAFF. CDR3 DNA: TGTGCCAGCAGCTTCGGACAGGGCAACACTGAAGCTTTCTTT.

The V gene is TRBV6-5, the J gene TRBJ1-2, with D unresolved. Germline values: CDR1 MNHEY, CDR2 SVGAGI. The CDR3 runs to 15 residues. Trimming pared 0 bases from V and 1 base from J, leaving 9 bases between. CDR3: CASSYSPRINYGYTF. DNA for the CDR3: TGTGCCAGCAGTTACTCTCCCAGAATTAACTATGGCTACACCTTC.

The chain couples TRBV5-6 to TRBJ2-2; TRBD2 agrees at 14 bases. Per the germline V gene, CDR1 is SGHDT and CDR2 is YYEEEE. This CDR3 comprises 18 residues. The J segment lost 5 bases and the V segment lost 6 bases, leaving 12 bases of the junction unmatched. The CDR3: CASNRLAGGHQGTGELFF. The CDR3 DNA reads TGTGCCAGCAACCGACTAGCGGGGGGGCATCAAGGGACCGGGGAGCTGTTTTTT.

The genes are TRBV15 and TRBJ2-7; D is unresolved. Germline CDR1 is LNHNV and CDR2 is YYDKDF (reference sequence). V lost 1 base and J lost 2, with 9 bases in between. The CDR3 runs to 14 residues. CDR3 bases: TGTGCCACCAGCAGAGTTAGTACCACCTACGAGCAGTACTTC. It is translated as CATSRVSTTYEQYF.

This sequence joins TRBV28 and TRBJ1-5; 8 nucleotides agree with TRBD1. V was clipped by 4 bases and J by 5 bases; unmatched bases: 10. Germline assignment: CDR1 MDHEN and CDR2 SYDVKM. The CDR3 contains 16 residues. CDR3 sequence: CASSSQTGVLDQPQHF. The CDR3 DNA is TGTGCCAGCAGTTCACAGACAGGGGTGTTGGATCAGCCCCAGCATTTT.

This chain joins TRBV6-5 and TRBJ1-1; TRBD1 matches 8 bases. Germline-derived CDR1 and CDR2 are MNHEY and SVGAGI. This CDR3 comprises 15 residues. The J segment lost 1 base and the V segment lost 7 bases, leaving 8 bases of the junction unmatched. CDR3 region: CASNFFGQGNTEAFF. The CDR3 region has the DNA TGTGCCAGCAATTTTTTTGGACAGGGGAACACTGAAGCTTTCTTT.

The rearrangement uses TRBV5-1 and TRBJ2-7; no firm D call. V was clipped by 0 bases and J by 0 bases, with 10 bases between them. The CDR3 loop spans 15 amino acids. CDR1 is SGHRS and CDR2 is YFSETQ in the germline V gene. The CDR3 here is CASSLDLFSSYEQYF. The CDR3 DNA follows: TGCGCCAGCAGCTTGGATTTGTTTAGCTCCTACGAGCAGTACTTC.

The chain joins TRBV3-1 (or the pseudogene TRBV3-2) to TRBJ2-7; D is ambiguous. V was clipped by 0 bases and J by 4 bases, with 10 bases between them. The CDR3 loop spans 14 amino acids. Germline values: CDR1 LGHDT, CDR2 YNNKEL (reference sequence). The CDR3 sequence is CASSQELRRYEQYF. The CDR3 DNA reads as TGTGCCAGCAGCCAAGAATTGCGGAGATACGAGCAGTACTTC.

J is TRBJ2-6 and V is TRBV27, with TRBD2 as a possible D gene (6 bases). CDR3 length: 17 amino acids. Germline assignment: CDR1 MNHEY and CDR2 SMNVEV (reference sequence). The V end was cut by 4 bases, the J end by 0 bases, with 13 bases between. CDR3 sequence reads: CASSSQAGPSGANVLTF. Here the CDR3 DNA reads TGTGCCAGCAGTTCCCAGGCGGGGCCCTCTGGGGCCAACGTCCTGACTTTC.

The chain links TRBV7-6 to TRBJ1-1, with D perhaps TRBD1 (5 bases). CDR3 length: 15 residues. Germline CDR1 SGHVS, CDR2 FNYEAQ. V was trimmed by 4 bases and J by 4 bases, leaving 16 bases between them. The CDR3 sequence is CASSSISSGRTEAFF. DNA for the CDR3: TGTGCCAGCAGCTCTATTTCTTCAGGGCGCACTGAAGCTTTCTTT.

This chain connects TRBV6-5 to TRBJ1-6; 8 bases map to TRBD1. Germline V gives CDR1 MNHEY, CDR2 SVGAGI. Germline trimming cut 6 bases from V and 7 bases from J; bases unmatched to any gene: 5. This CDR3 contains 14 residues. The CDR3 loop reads CASRPGGYNSPLHF. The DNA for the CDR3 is TGTGCCAGCAGACCAGGGGGCTACAATTCACCCCTCCACTTT.

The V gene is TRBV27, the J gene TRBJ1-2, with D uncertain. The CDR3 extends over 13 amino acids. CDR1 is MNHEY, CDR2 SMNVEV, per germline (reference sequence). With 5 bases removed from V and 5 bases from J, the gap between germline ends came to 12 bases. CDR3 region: CASSEAERYGYTF. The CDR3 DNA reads TGTGCCAGCAGTGAGGCCGAGAGGTATGGCTACACCTTC.

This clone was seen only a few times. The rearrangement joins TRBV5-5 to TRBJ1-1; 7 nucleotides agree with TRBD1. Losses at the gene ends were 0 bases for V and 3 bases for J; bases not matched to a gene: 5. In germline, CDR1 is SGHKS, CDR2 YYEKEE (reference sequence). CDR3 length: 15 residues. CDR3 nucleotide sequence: TGTGCCAGCAGCTTGGGGGCAGGGGGGCACACTGAAGCTTTCTTT. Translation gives CASSLGAGGHTEAFF.

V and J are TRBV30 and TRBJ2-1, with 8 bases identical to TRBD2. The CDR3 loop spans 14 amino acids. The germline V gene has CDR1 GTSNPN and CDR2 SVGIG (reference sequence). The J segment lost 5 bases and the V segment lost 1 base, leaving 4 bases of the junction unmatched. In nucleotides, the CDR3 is TGTGCCTGGAGTGGGGGCGGGGGGCACAATGAGCAGTTCTTC. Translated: CAWSGGGGHNEQFF.

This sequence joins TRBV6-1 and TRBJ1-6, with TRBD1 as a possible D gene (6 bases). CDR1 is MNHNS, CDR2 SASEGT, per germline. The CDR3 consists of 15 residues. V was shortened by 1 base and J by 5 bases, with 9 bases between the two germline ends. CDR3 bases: TGTGCCAGCAGTGAAGGGCAGGGGAATAATTCACCCCTCCACTTT. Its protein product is CASSEGQGNNSPLHF.

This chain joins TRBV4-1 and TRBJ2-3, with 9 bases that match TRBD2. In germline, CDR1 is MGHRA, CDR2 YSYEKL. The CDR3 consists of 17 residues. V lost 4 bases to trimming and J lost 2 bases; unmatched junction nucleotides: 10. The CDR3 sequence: CASSPGVAGAFTDTQYF. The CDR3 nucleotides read TGCGCCAGCAGCCCAGGGGTAGCGGGGGCGTTCACAGATACGCAGTATTTT.

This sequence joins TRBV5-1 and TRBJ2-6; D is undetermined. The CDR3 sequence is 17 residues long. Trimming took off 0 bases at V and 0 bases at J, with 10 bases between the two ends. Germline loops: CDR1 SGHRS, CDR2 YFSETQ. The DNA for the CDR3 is TGCGCCAGCAGCTTGGACAGCTATTCCTCTGGGGCCAACGTCCTGACTTTC. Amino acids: CASSLDSYSSGANVLTF. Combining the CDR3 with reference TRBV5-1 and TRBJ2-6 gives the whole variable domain KAGVTQTPRYLIKTRGQQVTLSCSPISGHRSVSWYQQTPGQGLQFLFEYFSETQRNKGNFPGRFSGRQFSNSRSEMNVSTLELGDSALYLCASSLDSYSSGANVLTFGAGSRLTVL.

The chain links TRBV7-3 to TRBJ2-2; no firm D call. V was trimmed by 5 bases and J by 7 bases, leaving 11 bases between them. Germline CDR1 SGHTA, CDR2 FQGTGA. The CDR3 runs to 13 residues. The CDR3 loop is CASSQLPGGELFF. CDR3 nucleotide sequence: TGTGCCAGCAGCCAACTACCGGGCGGGGAGCTGTTTTTT.

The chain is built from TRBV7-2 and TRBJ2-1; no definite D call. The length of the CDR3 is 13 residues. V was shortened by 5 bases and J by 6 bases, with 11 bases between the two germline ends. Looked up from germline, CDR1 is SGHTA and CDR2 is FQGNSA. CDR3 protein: CASSPHSGNEQFF. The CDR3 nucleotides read TGTGCCAGCAGCCCGCATTCCGGCAATGAGCAGTTCTTC.

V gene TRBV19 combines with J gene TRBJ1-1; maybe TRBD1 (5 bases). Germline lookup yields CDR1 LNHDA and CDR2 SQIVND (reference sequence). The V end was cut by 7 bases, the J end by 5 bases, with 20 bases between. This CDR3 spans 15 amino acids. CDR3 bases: TGTGCCAGTATGTTTTTCCCCCCCGGGGGAACTGAAGCTTTCTTT. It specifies CASMFFPPGGTEAFF.

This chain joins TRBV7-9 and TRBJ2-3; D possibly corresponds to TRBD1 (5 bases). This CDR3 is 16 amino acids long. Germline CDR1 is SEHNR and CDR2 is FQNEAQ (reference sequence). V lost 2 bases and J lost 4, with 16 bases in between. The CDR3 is CASSLISTGGADTQYF. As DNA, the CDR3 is TGTGCCAGCAGCTTAATCTCTACAGGTGGGGCAGATACGCAGTATTTT.

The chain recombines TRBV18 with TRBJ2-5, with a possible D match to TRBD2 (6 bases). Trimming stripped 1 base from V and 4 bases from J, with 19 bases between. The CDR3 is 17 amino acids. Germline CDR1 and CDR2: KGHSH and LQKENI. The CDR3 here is CASSPQRLDKVGETQYF. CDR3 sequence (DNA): TGTGCCAGCTCACCACAACGACTAGACAAAGTTGGAGAGACCCAGTACTTC.